Here is one T cell receptor (beta chain) with its context. The antigen remains unidentified. The data belong to a study of beta chain features in type 1 diabetes. Notes on the study in general: In every one of the four CD4+ subsets, TCRB CDR3s were moderately but significantly shorter in Type 1 diabetes patients. Sequencing from cDNA could over-represent high-TCR-expressing cells.

Germline V gene data show CDR1 as LNHDA and CDR2 as SQIVND (reference sequence). CDR3 length: 13 residues. Between the trimmed V and J ends, which lost 6 bases and 5 bases, there was a span of 10 bases. Donors underwent one heparinised blood draw, roughly 110 mL on average. A sort by CD45RO/CCR7/CD25/CD127/CD95/CD27 yielded CD4+ naive, central memory, regulatory and stem cell-like memory cells. Isolated RNA was reverse transcribed in full, so expressed TCRB transcripts were sequenced. Only in-frame clones appear in the TCRdb table, and some are missing; sequencing was by immunoSEQ multiplex PCR. The data show roughly 140,000 clones, roughly 8% seen once.

The specimen was central memory CD4+ T cells from blood. The chain couples TRBV19 to TRBJ1-4; unclear D gene. The clonotype was recovered from a young man in good health. The CDR3 protein is CASSTDTNEKLFF. The DNA of the CDR3 is TGTGCCAGTAGCACAGATACCAATGAAAAACTGTTTTTT.